This TCR beta chain emerged from a study of identical twins. The CDR3 spans 14 residues. V gave up 4 bases and J gave up 4 bases; unmatched junction bases: 6. Germline V gene lookup returns CDR1 MNHEY and CDR2 SVGAGI. The sample holds many counts of this clonotype. TCRdb fed the 5' RACE reads into MiXCR, producing one record per CDR3 protein. The table shows 400,000 to 500,000 distinct CDR3 sequences, with 14% occurring only once. This sample was shared with a second study, whose subject was yellow fever vaccine responses in identical twins.

The chain is built from TRBV6-5 and TRBJ1-2, with 7 positions matching TRBD1. The sequenced sample consisted of CD4+ T cells sorted from blood. The TCR sequence derives from a young woman in good health. This chain's CDR3 is CASSLTGVAYGYTF. In nucleotides, the CDR3 is TGTGCCAGCAGTTTAACAGGGGTGGCCTATGGCTACACCTTC.